These T cell receptor beta chains were read from a single sample in a study of T cells in Graves' hyperthyroidism and ophthalmopathy. TCRdb reanalysed the multiplex PCR reads using MiXCR and keeps one entry per CDR3 protein. The sample has 550,000 to 700,000 distinct CDR3 sequences; roughly 14% are singletons. The sequenced material came from blood. Receptor source: a woman aged 35 to 49 with Graves' ophthalmopathy. CDR3s include the opening cysteine and the closing phenylalanine or tryptophan. D genes are given only for firm matches. Only part of the rows carry a size: once, few, many, or a class if the clone is expanded.

abundance,v_gene,j_gene,d_gene,CDR3nt,CDR3aa
NA,TRBV28,TRBJ1-2,NA,TGTGCCAGCAGTTTGGCGTCAGCTGAGAGCTATGGCTACACCTTC,CASSLASAESYGYTF
many,TRBV28,TRBJ1-5,NA,TGTGCCAGCAGTACTCGGGAGGGGAGTCAGCCCCAGCATTTT,CASSTREGSQPQHF
NA,TRBV19,TRBJ2-7,TRBD2,TGTGCCAGTAGGGGACTGGGCGGGACTAGTTCCTACGAGCAGTACTTC,CASRGLGGTSSYEQYF
once,TRBV10-2,TRBJ2-7,TRBD2,TGCGCCAGCAGTGAGTCGACGGGGGGTCACCCTTACGAGCAGTACTTC,CASSESTGGHPYEQYF
many,TRBV28,TRBJ1-3,NA,TGTGCCAGCAGTTTGGGGCAGCCCAGTGGAAACACCATATATTTT,CASSLGQPSGNTIYF
many,TRBV28,TRBJ1-1,TRBD1,TGTGCAGTAGACTCGGGACAGGCTAACACTGAAGCTTTCTTT,CAVDSGQANTEAFF
many,TRBV6-2/TRBV6-3,TRBJ2-7,NA,TGTGCCAGCACCGTAGCGGTCGGGCTCTCCTACGAGCAGTACTTC,CASTVAVGLSYEQYF
many,TRBV15,TRBJ2-7,TRBD2,TGTGCCACCAGCAGAACAGGACTAGCTTACGAGCAGTACTTC,CATSRTGLAYEQYF
few,TRBV11-1,TRBJ2-7,NA,TGTGCCAGCAGCTTAGAGGGGTCGGGACTCCAATACGAGCAGTACTTC,CASSLEGSGLQYEQYF
many,TRBV20-1,TRBJ2-7,NA,TGCAGTGCCACGTCGCCCCTGGACTACGAGCAGTACTTC,CSATSPLDYEQYF
NA,TRBV2,TRBJ1-2,NA,TGTGCCAGCAGCCTTTGGAGGGAGGGCTACACCTTC,CASSLWREGYTF
NA,TRBV28,TRBJ2-2,NA,TGTGCCAGCAGTTCCTCCGGGTCAAACGCCGGGGAGCTGTTTTTT,CASSSSGSNAGELFF
NA,TRBV30,TRBJ1-1,NA,TGTGCCTGGAATGAGGGGAGGGGGACTGAAGCTTTCTTT,CAWNEGRGTEAFF
many,TRBV28,TRBJ2-7,NA,TGTGCCAGCAGTGTACAGTTCTACGAGCAGTACTTC,CASSVQFYEQYF
many,TRBV19,TRBJ1-2,NA,TGTGCCAGTCGGGGGCCAGGGCTCGTTGGCTACACCTTC,CASRGPGLVGYTF
many,TRBV27,TRBJ1-5,TRBD1,TGTGCCAGCAGGCCAGGGGGCGCATTGCCCCAGCATTTT,CASRPGGALPQHF
few,TRBV6-2/TRBV6-3,TRBJ1-1,NA,TGTGCCAGCAGTTACGGTTTCGGGGGTAGCACTGAAGCTTTCTTT,CASSYGFGGSTEAFF